The 11 T cell receptor beta chains listed next were all sequenced from one sample in a study of beta chain features in type 1 diabetes. Expressed TCRB transcripts were sequenced because the isolated RNA had all been reverse transcribed beforehand. Only in-frame clones appear in the TCRdb table, and some are missing; sequencing was by immunoSEQ multiplex PCR. The data contain some 900,000 clones, roughly a sixth of them singletons. The sequencing input was naive CD4+ T cells from blood. These receptor sequences come from a woman aged 18-30 years in good health.

The table lists this clone with a few counts. This chain joins TRBV9 and TRBJ2-3; D uncertain. The CDR3 consists of 14 residues. Germline V gene lookup returns CDR1 SGDLS and CDR2 YYNGEE. Trimming took off 0 bases at V and 4 bases at J, with 9 bases between the two ends. Here the CDR3 reads CASSVVPVADTQYF. As DNA, the CDR3 is TGTGCCAGCAGCGTAGTCCCGGTGGCAGATACGCAGTATTTT.

This clone was detected only a few times. The gene calls are TRBV6-5 and TRBJ1-1, with 7 bases fitting TRBD1. Germline CDR1 reads MNHEY; CDR2 reads SVGAGI. This CDR3 comprises 14 residues. After removal of 4 bases from V and 3 bases from J, the junction contained 5 bases not matched to a gene. The CDR3 loop is CASSFSQGYTEAFF. The CDR3 nucleotides are TGTGCCAGCAGTTTTTCACAGGGGTACACTGAAGCTTTCTTT.

The V gene is TRBV4-3, the J gene TRBJ2-1; 9 bases are a match to TRBD1. Germline loops: CDR1 LGHNA, CDR2 YSLEER. The V segment lost 3 bases and the J segment 14 bases; nucleotides outside the gene matches: 5. The CDR3 has 12 residues. The CDR3 is CASSHIRTGEFF. The CDR3, as DNA: TGCGCCAGCAGCCATATCAGGACAGGGGAGTTCTTC.

The rearrangement links TRBV18 to TRBJ2-7; weak D call: TRBD1 (5 bases). Trimming pared 1 base from V and 2 bases from J, leaving 9 bases between. This CDR3 comprises 14 residues. Germline CDR1 is KGHSH and CDR2 is LQKENI. CDR3 loop: CASSPQGHTYEQYF. For the CDR3, the DNA is TGTGCCAGCTCACCACAGGGGCACACCTACGAGCAGTACTTC.

V and J are TRBV5-1 and TRBJ2-5; a possible D gene is TRBD2 (6 bases). The CDR3 has 15 residues. The V and J ends lost 4 bases and 2 bases respectively, with 15 bases between them. Germline V lookup: CDR1 SGHRS, CDR2 YFSETQ. CDR3 protein: CASSHNTGGQETQYF. CDR3 DNA sequence: TGCGCCAGCAGCCACAACACCGGGGGACAAGAGACCCAGTACTTC.

The chain joins TRBV7-2 to TRBJ2-7, with D perhaps matching TRBD2 (6 bases). The germline V gene encodes CDR1 SGHTA and CDR2 FQGNSA. The CDR3 covers 14 residues. The V gene lost 4 bases and the J gene lost 3 bases, with 13 bases spanning the gap. Here the CDR3 reads CASSYQRVNYEQYF. The CDR3 region has the DNA TGTGCCAGCAGCTATCAGCGGGTTAACTACGAGCAGTACTTC.

J is TRBJ1-5 and V is TRBV28; tentatively, D is TRBD1 (6 bases). Trimming took off 8 bases at V and 0 bases at J, with 17 bases between the two ends. The CDR3 spans 16 residues. Germline V gene data show CDR1 as MDHEN and CDR2 as SYDVKM. Here the CDR3 DNA reads TGTGCCAGCGGTAGGGGGTCCCCTTATAGCAATCAGCCCCAGCATTTT. Translated, it gives CASGRGSPYSNQPQHF.

The rearrangement uses TRBV7-6 and TRBJ2-1; no firm D call. The CDR3 totals 14 residues. CDR1 is SGHVS, CDR2 FNYEAQ, per germline. The V gene lost 3 bases and the J gene lost 7 bases, with 13 bases spanning the gap. The CDR3: CASSFKVRWNEQFF. The CDR3 coding sequence is TGTGCCAGCAGCTTCAAAGTTCGTTGGAATGAGCAGTTCTTC.

A note on this clone: This specimen includes other DNA sequences encoding the same CDR3. CDR3 coding DNA: TGTGCCAGCAGCTCGGGGAACACCGGGGAGCTGTTTTTT. Translated, it gives CASSSGNTGELFF. The chain combines TRBV7-3 with TRBJ2-2; D not resolved. The CDR3 is made up of 13 amino acids. Germline V lookup: CDR1 SGHTA, CDR2 FQGTGA. Trimming pared 4 bases from V and 1 base from J, leaving 4 bases between.

This clone was recorded a few times. The chain joins TRBV2 to TRBJ1-4; D remains unclear. V gave up 6 bases and J gave up 7 bases, with 12 bases separating them. The CDR3 runs 13 residues. The V gene's germline CDR1 is SNHLY and CDR2 FYNNEI. The CDR3 sequence: CASRIVAGEKLFF. The DNA of the CDR3 is TGTGCCAGCAGGATTGTAGCGGGTGAAAAACTGTTTTTT.

The V call is TRBV4-2, the J call TRBJ1-5; D is perhaps TRBD1 (6 bases). The CDR3 length is 16 residues. In germline, CDR1 is LGHNA, CDR2 YNFKEQ. Trimming removed 0 bases at V and 7 bases at J, with 16 bases between. CDR3 nucleotide sequence: TGTGCCAGCAGCCAAGATGAGGGGGGGTGGCAACAGCCCCAGCATTTT. It translates to CASSQDEGGWQQPQHF.